The next 17 T cell receptor beta chains were all read from a single sample in a study of regulatory T cells in long-lasting Graves disease. Libraries of TCR beta came from iRepertoire HTBI primers plus Arm-PCR of CDR3 regions. TCRdb analysed the multiplex PCR reads with MiXCR anew, one entry per CDR3 protein. The profile shows approximately 380,000 distinct CDR3 sequences, roughly 20% of them singletons. Time point of the sample: persistent/refractory GD, antithyroid drugs over 5 years with positive TRAb. From RNA extracted from PBMCs, the TCR library was made. The source was peripheral blood mononuclear cells (PBMCs), collected when the disease was refractory, from a patient treated with antithyroid drugs. These TCRs come from a female donor with Graves disease.

The chain uses TRBV7-9 and TRBJ2-3; 9 nucleotides align to TRBD2. Trimming at V came to 2 bases and at J to 4 bases, leaving 4 bases not matched to a gene. The CDR3 loop spans 15 amino acids. Germline V gene sequence: CDR1 SEHNR, CDR2 FQNEAQ (reference sequence). DNA for the CDR3: TGTGCCAGCAGCTTAATAGCGGGAGCTTCAGATACGCAGTATTTT. Its protein is CASSLIAGASDTQYF.

This clonotype was observed once. This sequence joins TRBV4-3 and TRBJ1-5; maybe TRBD1 (5 bases). Trimming took 4 bases from V and 1 from J, leaving 11 bases between them. The CDR3 is 15 residues long. Germline lookup yields CDR1 LGHNA and CDR2 YSLEER. Here the CDR3 DNA reads TGCGCCAGCAGCCCGGGACCGGCAAGCAATCAGCCCCAGCATTTT. It is translated as CASSPGPASNQPQHF.

This clonotype was seen only a few times. This chain connects TRBV6-1 to TRBJ1-1; D is undetermined. Germline V CDR1 and CDR2: MNHNS, SASEGT. V was pared by 10 bases and J by 1 base, with 13 bases between. The length of the CDR3 is 13 residues. The CDR3 DNA reads TGTGCCACCATCAAGACCCGGAACACTGAAGCTTTCTTT. It is translated as CATIKTRNTEAFF.

This clonotype came up a few times. The rearrangement joins TRBV10-3 to TRBJ1-1; D is unresolved. Per germline, CDR1 ENHRY and CDR2 SYGVKD. The V gene lost 4 bases and the J gene lost 4 bases, with 13 bases spanning the gap. The CDR3 consists of 14 residues. CDR3 sequence (DNA): TGTGCCATCAGTGGGTCAACTGATCGCACTGAAGCTTTCTTT. Translating gives CAISGSTDRTEAFF.

V usage is TRBV7-9 and J usage is TRBJ1-1, with TRBD1 matching 9 bases. From germline, CDR1 is SEHNR and CDR2 FQNEAQ (reference sequence). With V trimmed by 5 bases and J by 3 bases, 7 bases remained unmatched. The CDR3 spans 15 residues. CDR3 sequence (DNA): TGTGCCAGCAGCAAGACACAGGGGGCGGACACTGAAGCTTTCTTT. Protein sequence: CASSKTQGADTEAFF.

This chain connects TRBV11-2 to TRBJ2-7; 10 bases fit TRBD2. There are 16 residues in the CDR3. V gave up 1 base and J gave up 2 bases; unmatched junction bases: 5. The germline V gene has CDR1 SGHAT and CDR2 FQNNGV. CDR3 bases: TGTGCCAGCAGCTTAGGGGGACTAGCGCGACCCTACGAGCAGTACTTC. Protein sequence: CASSLGGLARPYEQYF.

V usage is TRBV7-9 and J usage is TRBJ1-6, with 10 positions matching TRBD1. The length of the CDR3 is 16 residues. CDR1 SEHNR and CDR2 FQNEAQ come from the germline V gene (reference sequence). The V and J ends lost 1 base and 8 bases, in that order; junction bases with no gene match: 5. The CDR3 sequence is CASSLELGTGDSPLHF. The CDR3 nucleotides are TGTGCCAGCAGCTTAGAGCTGGGGACAGGGGATTCACCCCTCCACTTT.

At least ten counts were recorded for this clonotype. The genes are TRBV27 and TRBJ2-7; 8 bases fit TRBD1. Germline values: CDR1 MNHEY, CDR2 SMNVEV (reference sequence). J gave up 1 base and V 4 bases, and 3 bases lay outside the gene matches. This CDR3 comprises 14 residues. The CDR3 nucleotides read TGTGCCAGCAGTTCAGGACAGGGTTCCTACGAGCAGTACTTC. Translation gives CASSSGQGSYEQYF.

The rearrangement joins TRBV7-2 to TRBJ2-6; either TRBD1 or TRBD2 may fit D (5 bases each). V was cut by 5 bases and J by 1 base, with 21 bases left in between. From germline, CDR1 is SGHTA and CDR2 FQGNSA. The CDR3 length is 19 residues. CDR3 protein: CASSQRPGRRLSGANVLTF. The CDR3 bases are TGTGCCAGCAGCCAAAGACCGGGACGCAGGCTTTCTGGGGCCAACGTCCTGACTTTC.

V is TRBV19 and J is TRBJ2-2; a possible D gene is TRBD1 (6 bases). This CDR3 region has 15 residues. Trimming cost V 7 bases and J 0 bases, with 12 bases left between them. Germline V gene lookup returns CDR1 LNHDA and CDR2 SQIVND (reference sequence). CDR3 protein: CASTHRESNTGELFF. The CDR3 nucleotides are TGTGCCAGTACTCACAGGGAATCGAACACCGGGGAGCTGTTTTTT.

The chain has TRBV15 and TRBJ2-7; TRBD2 is a possible D gene (5 bases). The CDR3 is made up of 13 amino acids. Between the trimmed V and J ends, which lost 0 bases and 7 bases, there was a span of 10 bases. Per germline, CDR1 LNHNV and CDR2 YYDKDF (reference sequence). This chain's CDR3 is CATSRDRGWEQYF. CDR3 nucleotide sequence: TGTGCCACCAGCAGAGACCGGGGATGGGAGCAGTACTTC.

On this clonotype itself: A read error may explain this, as a much larger clone is one base away. The chain couples TRBV7-8 to TRBJ2-7, with 8 bases aligning to TRBD2. Germline V lookup: CDR1 SGHVS, CDR2 FQNEAQ. The V segment lost 5 bases and the J segment 12 bases; nucleotides outside the gene matches: 12. This CDR3 comprises 13 residues. The CDR3 coding sequence is TGTGCCAGCAGCACCCTTTCGGGGGGGTTGCGGTACTTC. Translation: CASSTLSGGLRYF.

The chain uses TRBV7-9 and TRBJ2-7, with TRBD2 identical over 9 bases. Germline CDR1 is SEHNR and CDR2 is FQNEAQ (reference sequence). V shed 5 bases, J shed 6 bases, and the junction held 14 bases outside the gene matches. This CDR3 is 16 amino acids long. The CDR3 loop reads CASSPIGGREGAEQYF. DNA for the CDR3: TGTGCCAGCAGCCCTATAGGGGGGCGGGAGGGGGCCGAGCAGTACTTC.

This clonotype occurred a few times. The chain uses TRBV11-2 and TRBJ2-4; maybe TRBD2 (6 bases). V was trimmed by 1 base and J by 2 bases, leaving 12 bases between them. Germline V gives CDR1 SGHAT, CDR2 FQNNGV. The CDR3 has 16 amino acids. CDR3 residues: CASSLGRGSTKNIQYF. CDR3 nucleotide sequence: TGTGCCAGCAGCTTAGGGAGGGGAAGTACCAAAAACATTCAGTACTTC.

This chain joins TRBV4-3 and TRBJ2-7; TRBD2 might be the D (5 bases). This CDR3 has 13 amino acids. Germline V lookup: CDR1 LGHNA, CDR2 YSLEER. The V gene lost 4 bases and the J gene lost 4 bases, with 11 bases spanning the gap. The CDR3 region has the DNA TGCGCCAGCAGCCCCCGCTCGGGATACGAGCAGTACTTC. Protein sequence: CASSPRSGYEQYF.

This clonotype was observed a handful of times. The chain links TRBV5-1 to TRBJ2-7; a weak D match, TRBD1 (5 bases). With 2 bases removed from V and 4 bases from J, the gap between germline ends came to 13 bases. The length of the CDR3 is 14 residues. Germline CDR1 reads SGHRS; CDR2 reads YFSETQ. CDR3 DNA: TGCGCCAGCAGCTTTTCTAGGGGCGCTTACGAGCAGTACTTC. Translated, it gives CASSFSRGAYEQYF.

The sample holds a few counts of this clonotype. This chain uses TRBV28 with TRBJ2-2; D ambiguous. CDR3 length: 14 amino acids. Germline loops: CDR1 MDHEN, CDR2 SYDVKM. Trimming took off 6 bases at V and 3 bases at J, with 11 bases between the two ends. The CDR3 here is CASRLDHDTGELFF. Written as DNA, the CDR3 is TGTGCCAGCAGGCTAGACCACGACACCGGGGAGCTGTTTTTT.